The 23 T cell receptor beta chains presented below share a single source sample, sequenced in a study of blood T cells in healthy people across ages. Sample-barcoded 5' priming and a J-beta primer mix drove a second PCR of 7 to 11 cycles. TCRdb used MiXCR to reprocess the 5' RACE reads, holding one entry per CDR3 protein. The sample yields over a million distinct CDR3 sequences, 40% to 50% seen once. Sequencing input: blood. These receptors were taken from a woman between 18 and 29 years old in good health.

About this clonotype itself: Relative to the germline gene, one junction end is altered; a read error may explain this. The chain joins TRBV6-5 to TRBJ2-7; D perhaps matches TRBD2 (5 bases). Germline V gene lookup returns CDR1 MNHEY and CDR2 SVGAGI. This CDR3 region has 14 residues. The CDR3 DNA sequence: TGTGCCTGCAGCCCTACTCCGGGGTACAATGAGCAGTACTTC. Translation gives CACSPTPGYNEQYF.

There are many counts of this clonotype. The V call is TRBV9, the J call TRBJ2-1; D possibly corresponds to TRBD2 (5 bases). V lost 0 bases and J lost 1, with 8 bases in between. CDR3 length equals 15 residues. Germline V gene lookup returns CDR1 SGDLS and CDR2 YYNGEE. The CDR3 is CASSVGPGSYNEQFF. DNA for the CDR3: TGTGCCAGCAGCGTAGGTCCGGGATCCTACAATGAGCAGTTCTTC.

This clonotype has more than one count but fewer than ten. The chain recombines TRBV10-3 with TRBJ1-2, with D uncertain. The CDR3 totals 16 residues. Between the trimmed V and J ends, which lost 0 bases and 0 bases, there was a span of 11 bases. Germline CDR1 reads ENHRY; CDR2 reads SYGVKD. The CDR3 region has the DNA TGTGCCATCAGTGAGTCGGGAAGGGAGGCTAACTATGGCTACACCTTC. Translation gives CAISESGREANYGYTF.

This chain uses TRBV6-5 with TRBJ2-4, with 12 bases fitting TRBD1. Per the germline V gene, CDR1 is MNHEY and CDR2 is SVGAGI. The CDR3 has 17 residues. V trimming: 7 bases; J trimming: 1 base; junction bases outside the gene matches: 8. The CDR3 DNA follows: TGTGCCAGCAAGGGACAGGGGGCGGGGAAGGCCAAAAACATTCAGTACTTC. Translation: CASKGQGAGKAKNIQYF.

The chain couples TRBV4-1 to TRBJ2-7; D is ambiguous. Per germline, CDR1 MGHRA and CDR2 YSYEKL. The V gene lost 0 bases and the J gene lost 3 bases, with 9 bases spanning the gap. The CDR3 runs to 14 residues. The CDR3 DNA is TGCGCCAGCAGCCAAGAAGCAGGAGTCTACGAGCAGTACTTC. It is translated as CASSQEAGVYEQYF.

This clonotype occurred a few times. The rearrangement joins TRBV18 to TRBJ1-2; the match to TRBD1 covers 12 bases. Trimming at V came to 2 bases and at J to 6 bases, leaving 4 bases not matched to a gene. CDR3 size: 15 residues. Germline assignment: CDR1 KGHSH and CDR2 LQKENI. The CDR3 reads CASSPSRDRGHGYTF. CDR3 nucleotides: TGTGCCAGCTCACCATCCCGGGACAGGGGGCATGGCTACACCTTC.

In its sample, this clonotype was seen many times. The J gene is TRBJ2-3, the V gene TRBV7-3; possible D gene TRBD2, 7 bases. V shed 5 bases and J shed 2 bases, with 11 bases lying between them. The CDR3 is made up of 14 amino acids. In germline, CDR1 is SGHTA, CDR2 FQGTGA. Here the CDR3 reads CASSVGGATDTQYF. CDR3 sequence (DNA): TGTGCCAGCAGCGTGGGGGGGGCCACAGATACGCAGTATTTT.

The chain couples TRBV20-1 to TRBJ2-2; no clear D. Germline V lookup: CDR1 DFQATT, CDR2 SNEGSKA (reference sequence). This CDR3 comprises 15 residues. The V end was cut by 0 bases, the J end by 7 bases, with 15 bases between. CDR3 DNA sequence: TGCAGTGCTAGAGATTATGGGCCTCATCGCGGGGAGCTGTTTTTT. Protein sequence: CSARDYGPHRGELFF.

The rearrangement links TRBV24-1 to TRBJ2-5; no reliable D call. Trimming took 2 bases from V and 0 from J, leaving 18 bases between them. CDR1 and CDR2 from the germline V gene are KGHDR and SFDVKD. The CDR3 totals 18 residues. The CDR3: CATSDSLRRGDYQETQYF. The CDR3, as DNA: TGTGCCACCAGTGATTCCTTAAGGAGAGGCGATTACCAAGAGACCCAGTACTTC.

The chain carries TRBV20-1 and TRBJ2-3, with 11 bases lining up with TRBD2. In germline, CDR1 is DFQATT, CDR2 SNEGSKA (reference sequence). V lost 3 bases and J lost 0; bases outside the gene matches: 14. This CDR3 is 19 amino acids long. The DNA of the CDR3 is TGCAGTGCTAGTGACATCTTAAATAGCGGGAGGGAAAGCACAGATACGCAGTATTTT. It specifies CSASDILNSGRESTDTQYF.

The chain combines TRBV19 with TRBJ2-7; 9 bases are shared with TRBD2. V gave up 2 bases and J gave up 7 bases; unmatched junction bases: 9. The CDR3 spans 15 residues. The germline CDR1 and CDR2 sequences are LNHDA and SQIVND (reference sequence). In DNA form, the CDR3 reads TGTGCCAGTAGTATAACGAGCGGGAGGCCCTTGGAGCAGTACTTC. Its protein product is CASSITSGRPLEQYF.

The genes are TRBV6-6 and TRBJ2-3; unclear D gene. The CDR3 is made up of 11 amino acids. The germline gives CDR1 MNHNY, CDR2 SVGAGI (reference sequence). The germline V and J ends were trimmed by 8 bases and 3 bases, with 6 bases remaining between them. This CDR3 is CASGATDTQYF. As DNA, the CDR3 is TGTGCCAGCGGAGCAACAGATACGCAGTATTTT.

This clonotype was observed a handful of times. The chain couples TRBV12-3 or TRBV12-4 to TRBJ2-7; TRBD1 aligns across 8 bases. The ends lost 6 bases at V and 6 bases at J; junction bases unmatched: 10. CDR3 length: 14 amino acids. The CDR3 here is CASSPGQGRSEQYF. The CDR3 region has the DNA TGTGCCAGCAGCCCCGGACAGGGCCGAAGCGAGCAGTACTTC.

The chain carries TRBV3-1 and TRBJ1-2, with D possibly TRBD1 on 5 matching bases. V dropped 0 bases and J dropped 5 bases, with 13 bases sitting between them. The CDR3 sequence is 15 residues long. The germline CDR1 and CDR2 sequences are LGHDT and YNNKEL (reference sequence). CDR3 in DNA: TGTGCCAGCAGCCAAGAGGGCCGGGGGATATATGGCTACACCTTC. Translating gives CASSQEGRGIYGYTF.

The chain recombines TRBV29-1 with TRBJ2-3, with D perhaps matching TRBD1 (5 bases). The V end was cut by 8 bases, the J end by 3 bases, with 12 bases between. CDR3 length: 12 amino acids. CDR1 SQVTM and CDR2 ANQGSEA come from the germline V gene. The CDR3: CSLGRGTDTQYF. DNA for the CDR3: TGCAGCTTGGGTAGGGGTACAGATACGCAGTATTTT.

The rearrangement links TRBV4-1 to TRBJ2-1, with 10 nucleotides matching TRBD2. CDR3 length: 17 amino acids. The V gene's germline CDR1 is MGHRA and CDR2 YSYEKL. V lost 4 bases, J lost 9 bases, and 15 bases stayed unmatched. The CDR3 is CASSPSGTKRGGPEQFF. CDR3 nucleotide sequence: TGCGCCAGCAGCCCATCCGGGACAAAGCGGGGGGGTCCTGAGCAGTTCTTC.

The rearrangement uses TRBV12-3 or TRBV12-4 and TRBJ2-1; D is unresolved. CDR3 length: 13 amino acids. Trimming shortened V by 8 bases and J by 5 bases, and 13 bases separated the two germline ends. CDR3 loop: CASSLGKNNEQFF. The CDR3 nucleotides read TGTGCCAGCTCCTTGGGTAAAAACAATGAGCAGTTCTTC.

This clonotype was found a few times. The chain is built from TRBV12-5 and TRBJ1-5; 7 positions match TRBD1. This CDR3 has 15 residues. The germline V gene encodes CDR1 LGHNT and CDR2 FRNRAP. V was pared by 7 bases and J by 1 base, with 7 bases of the junction left unmatched. The CDR3 loop is CASAAGGVSNQPQHF. In DNA form, the CDR3 reads TGTGCTAGTGCCGCAGGGGGGGTCAGCAATCAGCCCCAGCATTTT.

This clonotype was seen a few times. CDR3 nucleotides: TGTGCCATCAGTGAGTCTGGGACAGGGCATAACTATGGCTACACCTTC. Translating it yields CAISESGTGHNYGYTF. This chain links TRBV10-3 with TRBJ1-2, with TRBD1 matching over 9 bases. Germline-derived CDR1 and CDR2 are ENHRY and SYGVKD. The ends lost 0 bases at V and 1 base at J; junction bases unmatched: 3. This CDR3 is 16 amino acids long.

Concerning this clonotype: One junction end disagrees with the germline gene, perhaps due to a read error. V usage is TRBV27 and J usage is TRBJ2-3, with D uncertain. CDR1 MNHEY and CDR2 SMNVEV come from the germline V gene (reference sequence). The CDR3 extends over 14 amino acids. The CDR3 here is CASSFGEVTDAQYF. The CDR3 DNA sequence: TGTGCCAGCAGTTTTGGAGAGGTTACAGATGCGCAGTATTTT.

The rearrangement uses TRBV15 and TRBJ2-5; unclear D gene. V shed 1 base and J shed 11 bases, with 20 bases lying between them. The CDR3 totals 15 residues. CDR1 LNHNV and CDR2 YYDKDF come from the germline V gene (reference sequence). This CDR3 reads CATSRAQTGINEQYF. CDR3 nucleotides: TGTGCCACCAGCAGAGCGCAGACCGGAATAAATGAGCAGTACTTC.

The CDR3 coding sequence is TGCGCCAGCAGCAGGGGTATGGATTCACCCCTCCACTTT. Residues: CASSRGMDSPLHF. The rearrangement joins TRBV5-1 to TRBJ1-6; a possible D gene is TRBD1 (5 bases). With 4 bases removed from V and 8 bases from J, the gap between germline ends came to 10 bases. The CDR3 is 13 amino acids. Per the germline V gene, CDR1 is SGHRS and CDR2 is YFSETQ. Variable domain in full (rest from reference TRBV5-1 and TRBJ1-6): KAGVTQTPRYLIKTRGQQVTLSCSPISGHRSVSWYQQTPGQGLQFLFEYFSETQRNKGNFPGRFSGRQFSNSRSEMNVSTLELGDSALYLCASSRGMDSPLHFGNGTRLTVT.

Remarks on this clonotype: A much larger clone is a single base away; this may be a read error. The rearrangement links TRBV5-1 to TRBJ2-1; maybe TRBD2 (6 bases). The length of the CDR3 is 14 residues. Germline V gene lookup returns CDR1 SGHRS and CDR2 YFSETQ. The CDR3 loop reads CASSLEPSANEQIF. The DNA of the CDR3 is TGCGCCAGCAGCTTAGAGCCTAGCGCCAATGAGCAGATCTTC.